This T cell receptor (beta chain) derives from a study of T cells in Graves' hyperthyroidism and ophthalmopathy. Regarding the study as a whole: Ophthalmopathy was model-predicted a median roughly 6.5 months pre-onset.

The ends lost 4 bases at V and 0 bases at J; junction bases unmatched: 9. Germline V lookup: CDR1 SGHRS, CDR2 YFSETQ. CDR3 length equals 18 residues. Many counts were recorded for this clonotype. Its cognate antigen is unknown. What was amplified from RNA transcripts were TCR beta CDR3 regions. First-round RT-PCR targeting the TCR CDR3 was performed with the HTBI primer set. TCRdb re-analysed the multiplex PCR reads in MiXCR, keeping a single row per CDR3 protein. This sample has around 450,000 distinct CDR3 sequences, with roughly 14% found just once. Patients aged 18 to 65 with hyperthyroidism were newly diagnosed, with duration under 2 months. Exclusion criteria comprised uncontrolled infection, other autoimmune disease, pregnancy or lactation.

The sequenced sample was blood. The chain couples TRBV5-1 to TRBJ1-4, with 10 bases lining up with TRBD1. This clonotype originated in a woman younger than 30 with Graves' hyperthyroidism. The CDR3 DNA follows: TGCGCCAGCAGCCGCTTTTGGGACAGGGGTACAACTAATGAAAAACTGTTTTTT. Its protein is CASSRFWDRGTTNEKLFF. Filled out from reference TRBV5-1 and TRBJ1-4, the complete variable domain reads KAGVTQTPRYLIKTRGQQVTLSCSPISGHRSVSWYQQTPGQGLQFLFEYFSETQRNKGNFPGRFSGRQFSNSRSEMNVSTLELGDSALYLCASSRFWDRGTTNEKLFFGSGTQLSVL.